This T cell receptor (beta chain) was identified during a study of T cell responses to AZD1222 COVID-19 vaccine. Sequenced by immunoSEQ multiplex PCR; TCRdb stores in-frame clones only, minus some. This table holds fewer than 200,000 clones, almost 90% found once. This CDR3 contains 14 residues. The germline gives CDR1 MNHEY, CDR2 SVGAGI. The V end was cut by 5 bases, the J end by 1 base, with 9 bases between. The starting material was peripheral blood, obtained 28 days after the second AZD1222 dose. V usage is TRBV6-5 and J usage is TRBJ2-4; no definite D call. This TCR came from an adult who received the AZD1222 COVID-19 vaccine. The CDR3 here is CASSPPGAKNIQYF. The CDR3 DNA sequence: TGTGCCAGCAGTCCCCCCGGGGCCAAAAACATTCAGTACTTC.